These 11 T cell receptor beta chains were sequenced from one sample in a study of shared T cell receptors in the human thymus. The data were produced by immunoSEQ multiplex PCR, yet TCRdb's version contains in-frame clones alone and is incomplete. The sample includes hundreds of thousands of clones, 70% to 80% seen only once; the top ten take roughly 0.013%. These data were likewise used in another study, on human thymus T cells.

The sample consisted of thymocytes. The receptors shown here come from a boy under three years old with a congenital heart defect.

The gene calls are TRBV28 and TRBJ2-7; D perhaps matches TRBD2 (5 bases). Germline CDR1 and CDR2: MDHEN and SYDVKM. Trimming took 5 bases from V and 0 from J, leaving 20 bases between them. The length of the CDR3 is 17 residues. The CDR3 region has the DNA TGTGCCAGCAGTCCACGGGGTTCCAGGATTAACTCCTACGAGCAGTACTTC. This sequence encodes CASSPRGSRINSYEQYF.

This chain joins TRBV11-3 and TRBJ1-2; possible D gene TRBD1, 6 bases. The CDR3 sequence is 14 residues long. Trimming removed 4 bases at V and 6 bases at J, with 15 bases between. Germline loops: CDR1 SGHNT, CDR2 YENEEA. CDR3 sequence: CASSSRGAGDGYTF. The DNA for the CDR3 is TGTGCCAGCAGCTCCCGAGGGGCAGGGGATGGCTACACCTTC.

This chain connects TRBV27 to TRBJ2-7; tentatively, D is TRBD1 (6 bases). The germline CDR1 and CDR2 sequences are MNHEY and SMNVEV (reference sequence). The V end was cut by 8 bases, the J end by 0 bases, with 26 bases between. CDR3 length equals 18 residues. The CDR3 DNA reads as TGTGCCAGCCTCCCGACAGGAATCTCCCTCTGGGGCTCCTACGAGCAGTACTTC. Translation: CASLPTGISLWGSYEQYF.

This clone was seen a single time. This chain links TRBV27 with TRBJ2-1, with 9 nucleotides matching TRBD2. CDR3 size: 16 residues. CDR1 is MNHEY, CDR2 SMNVEV, per germline (reference sequence). Trimming cost V 5 bases and J 6 bases; bases outside gene matches: 11. The CDR3 protein is CASSPRDSGGLNEQFF. CDR3 in DNA: TGTGCCAGCAGTCCCAGGGATAGCGGGGGTCTCAATGAGCAGTTCTTC.

The chain joins TRBV7-2 to TRBJ2-7; TRBD2 is a possible D gene (5 bases). The ends were cut back, 1 base at V and 2 bases at J, with 9 bases in the middle. The CDR3 length is 14 residues. Germline V lookup: CDR1 SGHTA, CDR2 FQGNSA. CDR3 region: CASSLGAGAYEQYF. For the CDR3, the DNA is TGTGCCAGCAGCTTAGGGGCGGGTGCCTACGAGCAGTACTTC.

This chain links TRBV4-2 with TRBJ1-1, with a possible D match to TRBD1 (6 bases). The CDR3 covers 17 residues. V was clipped by 7 bases and J by 1 base, with 22 bases between them. Germline V gene sequence: CDR1 LGHNA, CDR2 YNFKEQ. CDR3 nucleotide sequence: TGTGCCAGCACCAAAATCACGCACCGGACAGCGAACACTGAAGCTTTCTTT. Translated, it gives CASTKITHRTANTEAFF.

V is TRBV27 and J is TRBJ1-3; no clear D. Germline V gives CDR1 MNHEY, CDR2 SMNVEV (reference sequence). V lost 4 bases and J lost 4, with 29 bases in between. There are 20 residues in the CDR3. The CDR3 nucleotides are TGTGCCAGCAGTTCTCACAACCCCAGGTTTTCTGTAGGTTCGGGAAACACCATATATTTT. Protein sequence: CASSSHNPRFSVGSGNTIYF.

This clone was counted a few times. The J gene is TRBJ2-3, the V gene TRBV4-1, with D unclear. With 2 bases removed from V and 1 base from J, the gap between germline ends came to 4 bases. Germline CDR1 MGHRA, CDR2 YSYEKL. This CDR3 has 13 residues. CDR3 DNA: TGCGCCAGCAGCCAATTCGGCACAGATACGCAGTATTTT. Encoded protein: CASSQFGTDTQYF.

The chain carries TRBV6-4 and TRBJ2-5, with D perhaps matching TRBD1 (5 bases). Trimming pared 6 bases from V and 0 bases from J, leaving 14 bases between. The CDR3 consists of 15 residues. In germline, CDR1 is MRHNA, CDR2 SNTAGT. CDR3 sequence (DNA): TGTGCCAGCAGGAAGGGGCCAGGGTACCAAGAGACCCAGTACTTC. This codes for CASRKGPGYQETQYF.

The chain links TRBV29-1 to TRBJ2-5; D perhaps matches TRBD2 (6 bases). CDR1 and CDR2 from the germline V gene are SQVTM and ANQGSEA. This CDR3 has 13 amino acids. The V end was cut by 6 bases, the J end by 6 bases, with 17 bases between. Written as DNA, the CDR3 is TGCAGCGTCCACGGCGGGGTCGACAAGACCCAGTACTTC. Its translation is CSVHGGVDKTQYF.

This chain connects TRBV7-9 to TRBJ2-3, with 7 bases lining up with TRBD1. The CDR3 length is 15 residues. J was trimmed by 4 bases and V by 4 bases; bases with no gene match: 8. CDR1 is SEHNR, CDR2 FQNEAQ, per germline (reference sequence). The CDR3 nucleotides read TGTGCCAGCAGCTCGACAGGGAAGGATCCAGATACGCAGTATTTT. The encoded protein is CASSSTGKDPDTQYF.